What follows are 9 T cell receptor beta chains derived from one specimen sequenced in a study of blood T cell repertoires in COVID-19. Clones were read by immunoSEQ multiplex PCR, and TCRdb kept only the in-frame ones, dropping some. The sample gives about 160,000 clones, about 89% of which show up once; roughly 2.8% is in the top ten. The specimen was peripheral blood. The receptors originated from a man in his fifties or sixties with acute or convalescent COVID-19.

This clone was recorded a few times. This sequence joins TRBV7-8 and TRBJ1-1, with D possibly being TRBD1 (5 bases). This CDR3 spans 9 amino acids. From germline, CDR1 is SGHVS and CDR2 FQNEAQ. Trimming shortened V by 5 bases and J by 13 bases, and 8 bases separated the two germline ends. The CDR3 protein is CASSPQGFF. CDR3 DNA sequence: TGTGCCAGCAGCCCCCAGGGTTTCTTT.

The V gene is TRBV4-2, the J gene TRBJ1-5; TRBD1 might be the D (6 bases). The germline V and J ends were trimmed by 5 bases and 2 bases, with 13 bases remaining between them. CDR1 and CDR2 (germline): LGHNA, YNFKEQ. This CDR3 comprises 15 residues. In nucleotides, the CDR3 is TGTGCCAGCAGCTCCGAGAAGGGGGGCAATCAGCCCCAGCATTTT. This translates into CASSSEKGGNQPQHF.

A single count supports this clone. In nucleotides, the CDR3 is TGTGCCAGCAGCTTAACAGGGATCGATCAGCCCCAGCATTTT. Its protein is CASSLTGIDQPQHF. V is TRBV11-2 and J is TRBJ1-5, with D possibly TRBD1 on 6 matching bases. The length of the CDR3 is 14 residues. V was shortened by 2 bases and J by 5 bases, with 10 bases between the two germline ends. CDR1 SGHAT and CDR2 FQNNGV come from the germline V gene. The complete variable domain, with remaining parts taken from reference TRBV11-2 and TRBJ1-5, reads EAGVAQSPRYKIIEKRQSVAFWCNPISGHATLYWYQQILGQGPKLLIQFQNNGVVDDSQLPKDRFSAERLKGVDSTLKIQPAKLEDSAVYLCASSLTGIDQPQHFGDGTRLSIL.

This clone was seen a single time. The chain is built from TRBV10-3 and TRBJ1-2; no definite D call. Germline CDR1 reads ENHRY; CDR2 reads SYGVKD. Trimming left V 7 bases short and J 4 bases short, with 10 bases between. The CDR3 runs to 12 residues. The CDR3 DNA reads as TGTGCCATCACTTCGAGCCCCTATGGCTACACCTTC. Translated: CAITSSPYGYTF.

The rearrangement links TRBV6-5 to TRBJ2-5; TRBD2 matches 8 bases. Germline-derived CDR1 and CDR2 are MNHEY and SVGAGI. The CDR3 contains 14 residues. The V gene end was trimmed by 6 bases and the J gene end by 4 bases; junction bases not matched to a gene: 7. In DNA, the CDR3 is TGTGCCAGCAGGACGGGGGGGATAGGAGAGACCCAGTACTTC. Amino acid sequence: CASRTGGIGETQYF.

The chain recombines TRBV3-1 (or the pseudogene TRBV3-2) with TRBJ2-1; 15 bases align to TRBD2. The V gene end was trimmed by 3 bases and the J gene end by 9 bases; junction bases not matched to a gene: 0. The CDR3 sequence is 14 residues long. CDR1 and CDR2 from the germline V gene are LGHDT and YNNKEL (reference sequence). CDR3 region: CASSQGLAGGEQFF. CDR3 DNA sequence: TGTGCCAGCAGCCAGGGACTAGCGGGGGGTGAGCAGTTCTTC.

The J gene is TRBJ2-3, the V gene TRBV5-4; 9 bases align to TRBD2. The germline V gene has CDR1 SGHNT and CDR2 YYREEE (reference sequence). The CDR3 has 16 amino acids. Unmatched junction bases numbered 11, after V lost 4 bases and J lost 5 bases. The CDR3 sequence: CASSPVGGGAGDTQYF. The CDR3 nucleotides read TGTGCCAGCAGCCCGGTAGGCGGGGGGGCCGGAGATACGCAGTATTTT.

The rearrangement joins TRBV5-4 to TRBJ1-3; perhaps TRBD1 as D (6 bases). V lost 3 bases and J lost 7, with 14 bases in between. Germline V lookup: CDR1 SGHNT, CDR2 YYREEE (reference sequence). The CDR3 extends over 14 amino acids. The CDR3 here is CASSSTTGLNTIYF. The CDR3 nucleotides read TGTGCCAGCAGCTCGACAACAGGGTTGAACACCATATATTTT.

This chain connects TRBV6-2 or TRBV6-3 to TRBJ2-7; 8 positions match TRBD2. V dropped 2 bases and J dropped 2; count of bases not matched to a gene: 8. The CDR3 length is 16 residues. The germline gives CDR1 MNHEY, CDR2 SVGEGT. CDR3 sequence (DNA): TGTGCCAGCAGTTACCCCCCAGCGGGGGAAACCTACGAGCAGTACTTC. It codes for CASSYPPAGETYEQYF.